These 14 T cell receptor beta chains came from one sample sequenced in a study of blood T cell repertoires in COVID-19. Data came from immunoSEQ multiplex PCR; TCRdb stores just in-frame clones and leaves some out. The sample holds a few hundred thousand clones, around 90% seen once. Sequencing used peripheral blood. The receptors derive from a woman in her thirties or forties who had recovered from COVID-19.

The chain uses TRBV2 and TRBJ2-3; D not certain. CDR3 length: 14 residues. Germline V gene data show CDR1 as SNHLY and CDR2 as FYNNEI. V was trimmed by 6 bases and J by 2 bases, leaving 12 bases between them. Here the CDR3 DNA reads TGTGCCAGCAGGGAGCGAGTAGACACAGATACGCAGTATTTT. It encodes CASRERVDTDTQYF. The full variable domain, in which reference TRBV2 and TRBJ2-3 provide the parts outside the CDR3, is EPEVTQTPSHQVTQMGQEVILRCVPISNHLYFYWYRQILGQKVEFLVSFYNNEISEKSEIFDDQFSVERPDGSNFTLKIRSTKLEDSAMYFCASRERVDTDTQYFGPGTRLTVL.

This sequence joins TRBV5-5 and TRBJ2-7; no clear D. Germline-derived CDR1 and CDR2 are SGHKS and YYEKEE (reference sequence). Trimming left V 1 base short and J 0 bases short, with 11 bases between. The length of the CDR3 is 15 residues. The CDR3 sequence is CASSLNSLVSYEQYF. The CDR3 DNA is TGTGCCAGCAGCTTGAACTCTCTAGTCTCCTACGAGCAGTACTTC.

The rearrangement links TRBV2 to TRBJ2-5; possible D gene TRBD1, 6 bases. Trimming removed 6 bases from V and 2 bases from J, with 7 bases in between. From germline, CDR1 is SNHLY and CDR2 FYNNEI. The CDR3 loop spans 12 amino acids. The CDR3 reads CASRDSQETQYF. The CDR3 DNA sequence: TGTGCCAGCAGGGACAGTCAAGAGACCCAGTACTTC.

This chain links TRBV12-3 or TRBV12-4 with TRBJ2-3, with TRBD2 as a possible D gene (5 bases). This CDR3 contains 11 residues. Trimming removed 6 bases at V and 4 bases at J, with 5 bases between. The CDR3 bases are TGTGCCAGCAGACTAGCAGATACGCAGTATTTT. Protein: CASRLADTQYF.

This sequence joins TRBV6-5 and TRBJ1-2; D is perhaps TRBD1 (5 bases). This CDR3 is built from 15 residues. The germline CDR1 and CDR2 sequences are MNHEY and SVGAGI. V was shortened by 6 bases and J by 6 bases, with 20 bases between the two germline ends. The CDR3, as DNA: TGTGCCAGCAGCCGGAGGGACCGTGAGTGGCATGGCTACACCTTC. The encoded protein is CASSRRDREWHGYTF.

V gene TRBV7-8 combines with J gene TRBJ2-3; 7 positions agree with TRBD2. CDR3 size: 16 residues. After removal of 5 bases from V and 2 bases from J, the junction contained 10 bases not matched to a gene. CDR1 and CDR2 (germline): SGHVS, FQNEAQ. The CDR3 DNA sequence: TGTGCCAGCAGCCCGCCGGGACTAACCTTCACAGATACGCAGTATTTT. The encoded protein is CASSPPGLTFTDTQYF. The entire variable domain, with the rest obtained from reference TRBV7-8 and TRBJ2-3, is as follows: GAGVSQSPRYKVAKRGQDVALRCDPISGHVSLFWYQQALGQGPEFLTYFQNEAQLDKSGLPSDRFFAERPEGSVSTLKIQRTQQEDSAVYLCASSPPGLTFTDTQYFGPGTRLTVL.

The rearrangement joins TRBV7-2 to TRBJ1-5, with D maybe TRBD1 (5 bases). V was pared by 5 bases and J by 4 bases, with 9 bases between. The CDR3 runs 13 residues. Germline V CDR1 and CDR2: SGHTA, FQGNSA. The chain's CDR3 is CASSPTVNQPQHF. CDR3 nucleotides: TGTGCCAGCAGCCCGACAGTGAATCAGCCCCAGCATTTT.

V usage is TRBV18 and J usage is TRBJ2-3; 12 nucleotides agree with TRBD2. The length of the CDR3 is 16 residues. The V and J ends lost 2 bases and 6 bases, in that order; junction bases with no gene match: 6. Germline values: CDR1 KGHSH, CDR2 LQKENI. CDR3 region: CASSPGLAGGPDTQYF. DNA of the CDR3: TGTGCCAGCTCACCAGGGCTAGCGGGAGGGCCGGATACGCAGTATTTT.

The chain joins TRBV30 to TRBJ1-5; TRBD1 might be the D (6 bases). Germline lookup yields CDR1 GTSNPN and CDR2 SVGIG (reference sequence). Trimming removed 5 bases at V and 6 bases at J, with 14 bases between. The CDR3 is 13 amino acids. The CDR3 sequence: CAWDTGTRQPQHF. As DNA, the CDR3 is TGTGCCTGGGACACAGGGACGCGTCAGCCCCAGCATTTT.

This clone appeared once. V and J are TRBV7-2 and TRBJ2-5; 9 bases match TRBD1. Germline V gives CDR1 SGHTA, CDR2 FQGNSA. This CDR3 spans 15 amino acids. V gave up 5 bases and J gave up 4 bases; unmatched junction bases: 8. The CDR3 DNA reads as TGTGCCAGCAGCCTAACAGGGGGCCCCAGAGAGACCCAGTACTTC. It encodes CASSLTGGPRETQYF.

The rearrangement uses TRBV24-1 and TRBJ2-1, with D maybe TRBD1 (5 bases). Germline V lookup: CDR1 KGHDR, CDR2 SFDVKD. The CDR3 totals 16 residues. V was shortened by 4 bases and J by 2 bases, with 14 bases between the two germline ends. CDR3 sequence: CATSDPTDTPYNEQFF. The CDR3, as DNA: TGTGCCACCAGTGACCCTACGGACACCCCCTACAATGAGCAGTTCTTC.

The genes are TRBV5-6 and TRBJ1-2; D may be TRBD1 (5 bases). CDR3 length: 13 residues. Trimming removed 0 bases at V and 9 bases at J, with 12 bases between. The germline V gene encodes CDR1 SGHDT and CDR2 YYEEEE. CDR3 sequence (DNA): TGTGCCAGCAGCTTGGCCGGTCAGGGTAGCTACACCTTC. Amino acids: CASSLAGQGSYTF.

This chain connects TRBV10-1 to TRBJ2-1; D possibly corresponds to TRBD2 (5 bases). Germline lookup yields CDR1 WNHNN and CDR2 SYGVQD (reference sequence). Trimming cost V 2 bases and J 9 bases, with 8 bases left between them. This CDR3 contains 12 residues. CDR3 sequence (DNA): TGCGCCAGCAGTGAGGGGAGCGGTGAGCAGTTCTTC. Its translation: CASSEGSGEQFF.

The chain joins TRBV5-1 to TRBJ1-4; D unclear. This CDR3 contains 13 residues. Germline CDR1 SGHRS, CDR2 YFSETQ. Trimming pared 0 bases from V and 8 bases from J, leaving 8 bases between. CDR3 residues: CASSLEGGEKLFF. CDR3 in DNA: TGCGCCAGCAGCTTGGAGGGAGGCGAAAAACTGTTTTTT.